Reported below is one T cell receptor (beta chain). J lost 0 bases, V lost 4 bases, and 7 bases had no gene match. CDR1 is SGDLS, CDR2 YYNGEE, per germline. This CDR3 spans 16 amino acids. Enrolled through a virtual design, the participants were between roughly 18 and 90 years of age and came from 24 US areas. Participant reports of clinical history set cohort assignment. These data come from a study of blood T cell repertoires in COVID-19. Study details: Whether acute or convalescent, the COVID-19 samples came from the United States, Italy and Spain.

The method was immunoSEQ multiplex PCR; TCRdb's version includes in-frame clones alone and lacks a portion of them. The sample contains 220,000 or so clones, roughly 80% of which appear only once. This chain joins TRBV9 and TRBJ2-5; TRBD2 agrees at 9 bases. Sequencing was carried out using PBMCs or T cells enriched from blood (not recorded which). This receptor was taken from a woman aged 40 to 50 with acute COVID-19. The CDR3 sequence is CASSPRSGGYQETQYF. DNA of the CDR3: TGTGCCAGCAGCCCCCGGAGCGGGGGGTACCAAGAGACCCAGTACTTC.